This is a list of T cell receptor beta chains from one sample in a study of blood T cell repertoires in COVID-19. TCRdb's copy holds only in-frame clones and misses some; the assay was immunoSEQ multiplex PCR. The sample shows fewer than 90,000 clones, about 87% of them seen only once. Material for sequencing was peripheral blood. The source is a man aged 55-75 years with acute or convalescent COVID-19. CDR3s include the opening cysteine and the closing phenylalanine or tryptophan. D genes are given only for firm matches. Some rows have no size entry. The others give once, few or many, or a class for an expanded clone.

>-|TRBV5-1|-|TRBJ2-7
CASSFSQFYEQYF
TGCGCCAGCAGCTTTTCCCAATTCTACGAGCAGTACTTC
>-|TRBV25-1|-|TRBJ1-5
CASSEFGRQPQHF
TGTGCCAGCAGTGAATTTGGGAGGCAGCCCCAGCATTTT
>-|TRBV3-1/TRBV3-2|-|TRBJ2-1
CASSPFQGRGTYNEQFF
TGTGCCAGCAGCCCCTTCCAGGGCAGGGGGACTTATAATGAGCAGTTCTTC
>TRBD1|TRBV27|-|TRBJ2-7
CASSGTGGRDEQYF
TGTGCCAGCAGCGGGACAGGGGGCCGGGACGAGCAGTACTTC
>TRBD1|TRBV5-1|-|TRBJ1-2
CASSFGQGKGYGYTF
TGCGCCAGCAGCTTCGGACAGGGGAAAGGCTATGGCTACACCTTC
>TRBD2|TRBV6-2/TRBV6-3|-|TRBJ2-1
CASSLAGSSYNEQFF
TGTGCCAGCAGCCTAGCGGGAAGCTCCTACAATGAGCAGTTCTTC
>TRBD2|TRBV10-2|few|TRBJ2-2
CASNRGANTGELFF
TGCGCCAGCAACCGGGGGGCGAACACCGGGGAGCTGTTTTTT
>TRBD1|TRBV5-1|-|TRBJ1-5
CASSPGTGGINSNQPQHF
TGCGCCAGCAGTCCGGGGACAGGGGGCATTAATAGCAATCAGCCCCAGCATTTT
>TRBD2|TRBV5-1|-|TRBJ2-2
CASSLDLAGTRGIANTGELFF
TGCGCCAGCAGCTTGGACCTTGCCGGGACTAGAGGGATCGCGAACACCGGGGAGCTGTTTTTT
>TRBD2|TRBV27|few|TRBJ2-7
CASSLSSGSYEQYF
TGTGCCAGCAGTTTATCTAGCGGGAGTTACGAGCAGTACTTC
>-|TRBV5-3|-|TRBJ1-6
CARSSSPLHF
TGTGCCAGAAGCAGCTCACCCCTCCACTTT
>-|TRBV6-1|-|TRBJ2-1
CASSEGDTWTYNEQFF
TGTGCCAGCAGTGAAGGGGACACCTGGACTTACAATGAGCAGTTCTTC
>TRBD1|TRBV24-1|-|TRBJ1-2
CATSGGQGADYGYTF
TGTGCCACCAGTGGGGGACAGGGGGCCGACTATGGCTACACCTTC
>-|TRBV5-1|few|TRBJ1-6
CASSLEGVPSPLHF
TGCGCCAGCAGCTTGGAGGGGGTTCCTTCACCCCTCCACTTT
>TRBD1|TRBV5-1|-|TRBJ1-1
CASSSQGAFTEAFF
TGCGCCAGCAGCTCACAGGGGGCGTTCACTGAAGCTTTCTTT
>-|TRBV10-3|-|TRBJ2-1
CAISSGRISYNEQFF
TGTGCCATCAGCAGCGGACGGATCTCCTACAATGAGCAGTTCTTC
>TRBD1|TRBV15|-|TRBJ1-1
CATSRATGRHTEAFF
TGTGCCACCAGCAGAGCGACAGGGAGGCACACTGAAGCTTTCTTT
>-|TRBV11-2|-|TRBJ1-2
CASSFQSTNYGYTF
TGTGCCAGCAGCTTTCAGTCAACTAACTATGGCTACACCTTC
>-|TRBV5-4|-|TRBJ2-7
CASSLNPGRYEQYF
TGTGCCAGCAGCTTAAACCCAGGGCGCTACGAGCAGTACTTC
>-|TRBV19|-|TRBJ2-5
CASSISHTQETQYF
TGTGCCAGTAGTATTTCCCATACACAAGAGACCCAGTACTTC
>TRBD1|TRBV10-2|-|TRBJ2-7
CASSEQGDEQYF
TGCGCCAGCAGTGAACAGGGGGACGAGCAGTACTTC
>-|TRBV5-1|-|TRBJ1-1
CASSLGQTGTEAFF
TGCGCCAGCAGCTTGGGACAGACTGGCACTGAAGCTTTCTTT
>-|TRBV19|once|TRBJ2-7
CASSATVYEQYF
TGTGCCAGTAGTGCGACAGTCTACGAGCAGTACTTC
>TRBD2|TRBV10-3|-|TRBJ2-7
CAISTTSSGSPSYEQYF
TGTGCCATCAGTACAACGAGTAGCGGGAGCCCTTCCTACGAGCAGTACTTC
>TRBD1|TRBV4-2|-|TRBJ1-2
CASRSGQGANYGYTF
TGTGCCAGCAGATCAGGACAGGGGGCTAACTATGGCTACACCTTC
>-|TRBV7-9|-|TRBJ2-4
CASSLDGVTLAKNIQYF
TGTGCCAGCAGCTTGGACGGGGTGACACTAGCCAAAAACATTCAGTACTTC
>TRBD1|TRBV7-9|-|TRBJ2-7
CASSPQGGEQYF
TGTGCCAGCAGCCCACAGGGGGGCGAGCAGTACTTC
>TRBD1|TRBV29-1|-|TRBJ1-5
CSVGGTGDLNQPQHF
TGCAGCGTGGGCGGGACAGGCGACCTAAATCAGCCCCAGCATTTT
>TRBD1|TRBV2|-|TRBJ1-2
CASKGQGGESTTRNYGYTF
TGTGCCAGCAAGGGACAGGGAGGGGAATCTACTACGAGAAACTATGGCTACACCTTC
>TRBD1|TRBV6-5|once|TRBJ1-5
CASSYSTGVQPQHF
TGTGCCAGCAGTTACTCTACAGGGGTGCAGCCCCAGCATTTT
>TRBD1|TRBV18|-|TRBJ1-5
CASSPGTGMNQPQHF
TGTGCCAGCTCACCAGGGACAGGGATGAATCAGCCCCAGCATTTT
>TRBD1|TRBV2|-|TRBJ2-5
CASTSTGTGDATKYF
TGTGCCAGCACCTCGACCGGGACAGGGGATGCGACGAAGTACTTC
>TRBD1|TRBV28|-|TRBJ1-2
CASSLGQGRWGYTF
TGTGCCAGCAGTTTGGGACAGGGTCGCTGGGGCTACACCTTC
>-|TRBV7-2|-|TRBJ1-1
CASSLAPGLNTEAFF
TGTGCCAGCAGCTTAGCTCCAGGGTTGAACACTGAAGCTTTCTTT
>-|TRBV6-5|-|TRBJ1-2
CASSYSKGVYGYTF
TGTGCCAGCAGTTACTCGAAAGGGGTCTATGGCTACACCTTC
>-|TRBV7-3|few|TRBJ2-3
CASSQRQSVVGSDTQYF
TGTGCCAGCTCGCAGCGACAGTCGGTCGTCGGGTCAGATACGCAGTATTTT
>TRBD1|TRBV27|once|TRBJ1-1
CASSRRTGLQTWNTEAFF
TGTGCCAGCAGTCGCCGGACAGGCCTACAAACCTGGAACACTGAAGCTTTCTTT
>TRBD1|TRBV7-6|-|TRBJ1-1
CASSLAVAGTENTEAFF
TGTGCCAGCAGCTTAGCTGTAGCCGGGACAGAGAACACTGAAGCTTTCTTT
>-|TRBV12-3/TRBV12-4|-|TRBJ1-2
CASSQRRSGYTF
TGTGCCAGCAGTCAGCGGCGCAGTGGCTACACCTTC
>TRBD1|TRBV9|-|TRBJ1-3
CASSRDREGNTIYF
TGTGCCAGCAGTAGGGACAGGGAAGGAAACACCATATATTTT
>TRBD1|TRBV4-1|-|TRBJ2-5
CASSQDFPPRQGRSETQYF
TGCGCCAGCAGCCAAGATTTTCCCCCCCGACAGGGGCGGAGTGAGACCCAGTACTTC
>TRBD1|TRBV7-9|-|TRBJ1-4
CASSSGQGGEKLFF
TGTGCCAGCAGCTCCGGACAGGGTGGTGAAAAACTGTTTTTT
>TRBD1|TRBV10-1|-|TRBJ1-1
CASMQGVNTEAFF
TGCGCCAGCATGCAGGGGGTGAACACTGAAGCTTTCTTT
>TRBD2|TRBV24-1|-|TRBJ2-2
CATSDRLVWTSGSDTGELFF
TGTGCCACCAGTGATCGCCTCGTCTGGACTAGCGGGAGCGACACCGGGGAGCTGTTTTTT
>-|TRBV27|-|TRBJ2-1
CASRDRKQGNSYNEQFF
TGTGCCAGCAGAGACCGAAAACAGGGAAACTCCTACAATGAGCAGTTCTTC
>-|TRBV10-2|-|TRBJ1-1
CASSEGGLHTEAFF
TGCGCCAGCAGTGAGGGAGGTTTGCACACTGAAGCTTTCTTT
>TRBD1|TRBV25-1|-|TRBJ1-4
CASSETRGQGNEKLFF
TGTGCCAGCAGTGAAACCCGGGGACAGGGAAATGAAAAACTGTTTTTT
>TRBD1|TRBV19|-|TRBJ2-3
CASSPSGQQGARSDTQYF
TGTGCCAGTAGTCCCTCGGGCCAACAGGGGGCCCGGTCAGATACGCAGTATTTT
>-|TRBV5-1|-|TRBJ2-3
CASSLRRASSTDTQYF
TGCGCCAGCAGCTTGCGAAGAGCTTCTAGCACAGATACGCAGTATTTT
>TRBD2|TRBV7-3|-|TRBJ2-1
CASSLGPGLAGNEQFF
TGTGCCAGCAGCTTAGGTCCGGGACTAGCGGGAAATGAGCAGTTCTTC
>-|TRBV5-6|-|TRBJ2-1
CASTRVGAGNNNEQFF
TGTGCCAGCACCCGGGTGGGCGCGGGGAACAACAATGAGCAGTTCTTC
>-|TRBV18|-|TRBJ1-2
CASSPPAPGVWYTF
TGTGCCAGCTCACCACCGGCCCCAGGTGTTTGGTACACCTTC
>-|TRBV5-4|-|TRBJ2-1
CASSPTGSPHNEQFF
TGTGCCAGCAGCCCAACAGGGTCCCCACACAATGAGCAGTTCTTC
>-|TRBV6-1|-|TRBJ2-3
CASSEWGFTDTQYF
TGTGCCAGCAGTGAATGGGGCTTCACAGATACGCAGTATTTT
>TRBD2|TRBV4-1|once|TRBJ2-2
CASSPNALGGGTGELFF
TGCGCCAGCAGCCCTAACGCGTTGGGGGGAGGGACCGGGGAGCTGTTTTTT